Below, one T cell receptor (beta chain) is given with its context. The data stem from a study of blood T cell repertoires in COVID-19. Overall study context: The analysed material was cDNA or gDNA that came from T cells, B-cell-depleted T cells, or PBMCs.

As handled by the study authors: Counts of nucleated cells, estimated from reference gene primer amplification, were obtained. Using immunoSEQ multiplex PCR, the repertoire was profiled, and TCRdb retains in-frame clones only, with some absent. V and J calls plus clone size are reproduced from that table; the DNA served to infer D and trimming. The data hold fewer than 500,000 clones, with around 89% observed a single time. CDR1 is WNHNN and CDR2 is SYGVQD in the germline V gene (reference sequence). Trimming stripped 5 bases from V and 6 bases from J, with 13 bases between. This CDR3 comprises 13 residues.

This chain links TRBV10-1 with TRBJ1-2, with D perhaps matching TRBD1 (6 bases). Sample: peripheral blood. This sequence originates from a woman aged 25 to 39 with acute or convalescent COVID-19. DNA of the CDR3: TGCGCCAGCAGTAACAGGGCCCCCCATGGCTACACCTTC. This sequence encodes CASSNRAPHGYTF.